This T cell receptor beta chain stems from a study of radiotherapy plus CTLA-4 blockade in lung cancer (dated by TCRdb to between 2018 and 2020). Regarding the complete study: Among enrolled patients, around 18% had an objective response and 30% to 35% reached disease control. The full study reports these points: Increased serum interferon-beta after radiation, together with early dynamic changes in blood T cell clones, were reported to be the strongest predictors of response. After treatment with radiotherapy and ipilimumab, TCR clones that originated in tumors expanded in peripheral blood.

This clone turned up a few times. The specificity of this receptor is unknown. Base-call qualities are not available, and no considerably larger clone is one nucleotide away. In this study, focal radiation therapy paired with CTLA-4 blockade (ipilimumab) was tested in patients who had chemo-refractory metastatic non-small-cell lung cancer. Libraries were prepared through the immunoSEQ multiplex PCR assay. The clones in this table, taken by TCRdb from immuneACCESS, are in-frame only. Not every clone is retained; where verified, under half of the shortfall comes from an unresolved V gene, and the cause of the rest is unknown. The sample data list some 94,000 clones, and roughly 80% of these were observed just once. The biggest ten clones account for 20% to 30% of the sample. V and J are truncated by 5 bases and 6 bases respectively, leaving an intervening sequence of 7 bases. CDR1 WNHNN and CDR2 SYGVQD were looked up in the germline V gene (reference sequence). Including the terminal cysteine and phenylalanine, the CDR3 comprises 12 residues. Just the 36-base CDR3 DNA is kept, in frame starting at base 1.

The sequence came from a human donor with non-small cell lung cancer that progressed on radiotherapy plus ipilimumab. Recombination connected TRBV10-1 to TRBJ2-2; D gene: possibly TRBD2, on 5 matching bases. The specimen comprised peripheral blood, sampled from a patient treated with radiotherapy plus ipilimumab. The bases read TGCGCCAGCAGTCCCGGGGCCGGGGAGCTGTTTTTT. Its product reads: CASSPGAGELFF.